A single sample gave rise to the 23 T cell receptor beta chains below, sequenced in a study of blood T cell repertoires in COVID-19. Profiled with immunoSEQ multiplex PCR; TCRdb holds only in-frame clones, not every one. The sample holds around 99,000 clones; 84% are singletons and the top ten take about 4%. The specimen was peripheral blood. These receptors came from a human donor in a cohort sampled during active COVID-19.

The chain recombines TRBV5-1 with TRBJ1-1, with no clear D. The CDR3 is 13 residues long. The V end lost 0 bases, the J end lost 7 bases, and 10 bases lay between the germline ends. Germline loops: CDR1 SGHRS, CDR2 YFSETQ. For the CDR3, the DNA is TGCGCCAGCAGCTTGGACCTCAGACTTGAAGCTTTCTTT. Translating gives CASSLDLRLEAFF. Looking up the rest from reference TRBV5-1 and TRBJ1-1 gives the full variable domain: KAGVTQTPRYLIKTRGQQVTLSCSPISGHRSVSWYQQTPGQGLQFLFEYFSETQRNKGNFPGRFSGRQFSNSRSEMNVSTLELGDSALYLCASSLDLRLEAFFGQGTRLTVV.

CDR3 amino acids: CASSEVRAPSYEQYV. In nucleotides, the CDR3 is TGTGCCAGCAGTGAAGTGAGGGCTCCATCCTACGAGCAGTACGTC. This chain links TRBV2 with TRBJ2-7; possibly TRBD2 for D (5 bases). The CDR3 is 15 residues long. The V gene lost 1 base and the J gene lost 1 base, with 11 bases spanning the gap. Per the germline V gene, CDR1 is SNHLY and CDR2 is FYNNEI.

This clone was recorded a few times. The V call is TRBV24-1, the J call TRBJ1-5; 8 bases fit TRBD1. Germline CDR1 KGHDR, CDR2 SFDVKD. V lost 7 bases, J lost 4 bases, and 8 bases stayed unmatched. CDR3 length equals 15 residues. CDR3 DNA: TGTGCCACCAGCCCGAACAGGGGGGGAAATCAGCCCCAGCATTTT. Residues: CATSPNRGGNQPQHF.

V usage is TRBV18 and J usage is TRBJ2-3; TRBD2 matches at 8 bases. The CDR3 consists of 16 residues. The germline V gene has CDR1 KGHSH and CDR2 LQKENI. V shed 3 bases, J shed 5 bases, and the junction held 10 bases outside the gene matches. The CDR3: CASSPIPGRAVDTQYF. The CDR3 nucleotides are TGTGCCAGCTCACCGATACCCGGGAGGGCCGTAGATACGCAGTATTTT. Full variable domain (rest looked up from reference TRBV18 and TRBJ2-3): NAGVMQNPRHLVRRRGQEARLRCSPMKGHSHVYWYRQLPEEGLKFMVYLQKENIIDESGMPKERFSAEFPKEGPSILRIQQVVRGDSAAYFCASSPIPGRAVDTQYFGPGTRLTVL.

This clone was detected many times. CDR3 in DNA: TGTGCCAGTAGTATTCAGGGACAGGGGCTTTTGCAGTTCTTC. It is translated as CASSIQGQGLLQFF. The chain carries TRBV19 and TRBJ2-1, with TRBD1 identical over 10 bases. The CDR3 totals 14 residues. The J segment lost 12 bases and the V segment lost 3 bases, leaving 8 bases of the junction unmatched. Germline V gene lookup returns CDR1 LNHDA and CDR2 SQIVND (reference sequence).

This chain links TRBV29-1 with TRBJ2-7; 8 nucleotides align to TRBD2. Germline loops: CDR1 SQVTM, CDR2 ANQGSEA. After removal of 2 bases from V and 4 bases from J, the junction contained 4 bases not matched to a gene. CDR3 length equals 13 residues. The CDR3 coding sequence is TGCAGCGTTGAAAGCGGGGGTCTTTACGAGCAGTACTTC. Protein sequence: CSVESGGLYEQYF.

This chain uses TRBV30 with TRBJ2-2; D may be TRBD2 (6 bases). This CDR3 spans 15 amino acids. Germline lookup yields CDR1 GTSNPN and CDR2 SVGIG (reference sequence). The V gene lost 5 bases and the J gene lost 5 bases, with 18 bases spanning the gap. CDR3 coding DNA: TGTGCCTGGGGGGTCACCGGGAGTTATACCGGGGAGCTGTTTTTT. Translation: CAWGVTGSYTGELFF.

The chain combines TRBV11-2 with TRBJ1-3, with 7 bases identical to TRBD1. V gave up 8 bases and J gave up 3 bases; unmatched junction bases: 7. CDR3 length: 14 amino acids. In germline, CDR1 is SGHAT, CDR2 FQNNGV. CDR3 sequence: CASRPGTVGNTIYF. In DNA form, the CDR3 reads TGTGCCAGCCGCCCCGGGACAGTTGGAAACACCATATATTTT.

The rearrangement joins TRBV28 to TRBJ2-7; TRBD1 agrees at 7 bases. This CDR3 contains 16 residues. Germline CDR1 and CDR2: MDHEN and SYDVKM. V was clipped by 3 bases and J by 0 bases; unmatched bases: 8. The CDR3 DNA reads TGTGCCAGCAGTTTCCGGGGACAGCCGAGCTCCTACGAGCAGTACTTC. Amino acids: CASSFRGQPSSYEQYF.

This chain links TRBV15 with TRBJ2-1; D not certain. The germline V and J ends were trimmed by 1 base and 3 bases, with 4 bases remaining between them. CDR1 and CDR2 (germline): LNHNV, YYDKDF (reference sequence). The CDR3 has 13 amino acids. CDR3 residues: CATSRGGYNEQFF. The DNA for the CDR3 is TGTGCCACCAGCAGAGGCGGCTACAATGAGCAGTTCTTC.

The chain combines TRBV2 with TRBJ1-3, with 8 bases matching TRBD1. J lost 1 base, V lost 6 bases, and 5 bases had no gene match. The CDR3 is 15 amino acids. Germline loops: CDR1 SNHLY, CDR2 FYNNEI. The CDR3 spells CASSDRTGSGNTIYF. The CDR3 DNA is TGTGCCAGCAGCGACCGGACAGGGTCTGGAAACACCATATATTTT. Full variable domain (outside the CDR3, taken from reference TRBV2 and TRBJ1-3): EPEVTQTPSHQVTQMGQEVILRCVPISNHLYFYWYRQILGQKVEFLVSFYNNEISEKSEIFDDQFSVERPDGSNFTLKIRSTKLEDSAMYFCASSDRTGSGNTIYFGEGSWLTVV.

This chain joins TRBV18 and TRBJ2-3; 8 positions match TRBD1. The V segment lost 3 bases and the J segment 5 bases; nucleotides outside the gene matches: 10. The CDR3 is made up of 16 amino acids. Germline loops: CDR1 KGHSH, CDR2 LQKENI. CDR3 sequence reads: CASSPPTGEGGDTQYF. CDR3 nucleotide sequence: TGTGCCAGCTCACCCCCGACAGGGGAAGGTGGAGATACGCAGTATTTT.

The V call is TRBV7-2, the J call TRBJ2-1; TRBD2 might be the D (6 bases). Germline CDR1 SGHTA, CDR2 FQGNSA. The CDR3 contains 17 residues. V was cut by 3 bases and J by 0 bases, with 15 bases left in between. The CDR3 DNA reads as TGTGCCAGCAGCTTTCAAGCGGGCAGTACCTCCTACAATGAGCAGTTCTTC. Its protein is CASSFQAGSTSYNEQFF.

This chain links TRBV7-2 with TRBJ2-2, with a possible D match to TRBD1 (5 bases). Trimming took 6 bases from V and 0 from J, leaving 14 bases between them. Germline V gene data show CDR1 as SGHTA and CDR2 as FQGNSA. The CDR3 is 16 residues long. The CDR3 sequence is CASRARQISNTGELFF. CDR3 coding DNA: TGTGCCAGCAGAGCGAGACAGATTTCGAACACCGGGGAGCTGTTTTTT.

The chain carries TRBV19 and TRBJ1-1; perhaps TRBD1 as D (6 bases). Germline V gene data show CDR1 as LNHDA and CDR2 as SQIVND (reference sequence). Trimming took 5 bases from V and 0 from J, leaving 16 bases between them. This CDR3 is 16 amino acids long. CDR3 DNA: TGTGCCAGTAGTTCCACCGGGACACAGATGAACACTGAAGCTTTCTTT. Translation: CASSSTGTQMNTEAFF. Full variable domain (remainder filled in from reference TRBV19 and TRBJ1-1): DGGITQSPKYLFRKEGQNVTLSCEQNLNHDAMYWYRQDPGQGLRLIYYSQIVNDFQKGDIAEGYSVSREKKESFPLTVTSAQKNPTAFYLCASSSTGTQMNTEAFFGQGTRLTVV.

The V gene is TRBV19, the J gene TRBJ2-7, with D tentatively TRBD2 (6 bases). Germline CDR1 LNHDA, CDR2 SQIVND (reference sequence). The ends were cut back, 7 bases at V and 3 bases at J, with 10 bases in the middle. There are 12 residues in the CDR3. CDR3 bases: TGTGCCAGTACGGATAGCGGCTACGAGCAGTACTTC. Translation gives CASTDSGYEQYF.

The chain is built from TRBV6-5 and TRBJ2-7; unclear D gene. The V gene's germline CDR1 is MNHEY and CDR2 SVGAGI. V was pared by 5 bases and J by 6 bases, with 11 bases between. The CDR3 is 12 amino acids. The CDR3: CASSPRPPEQYF. In nucleotides, the CDR3 is TGTGCCAGCAGTCCCCGTCCTCCCGAGCAGTACTTC.

This clone was seen once. V gene TRBV5-1 combines with J gene TRBJ1-3; D is unresolved. V was shortened by 5 bases and J by 0 bases, with 12 bases between the two germline ends. The CDR3 runs to 15 residues. The germline CDR1 and CDR2 sequences are SGHRS and YFSETQ. The CDR3 DNA follows: TGCGCCAGCAGAACCGACATACTCTCTGGAAACACCATATATTTT. This translates into CASRTDILSGNTIYF.

The chain employs TRBV6-6 and TRBJ2-2; 13 bases map to TRBD2. The CDR3 contains 16 residues. Looked up from germline, CDR1 is MNHNY and CDR2 is SVGAGI (reference sequence). J gave up 4 bases and V 6 bases, and 5 bases lay outside the gene matches. CDR3 bases: TGTGCCAGCAGGGGGACTAGCGGGATGACCACCGGGGAGCTGTTTTTT. Protein sequence: CASRGTSGMTTGELFF.

The CDR3: CASSVGLKGSNNEQFF. As DNA, the CDR3 is TGTGCCAGCAGCGTGGGGCTTAAAGGGTCTAACAATGAGCAGTTCTTC. This chain links TRBV9 with TRBJ2-1; possibly TRBD1 for D (5 bases). V shed 2 bases and J shed 5 bases, with 17 bases lying between them. The CDR3 extends over 16 amino acids. Germline CDR1 and CDR2: SGDLS and YYNGEE. Looking up the rest from reference TRBV9 and TRBJ2-1 gives the full variable domain: DSGVTQTPKHLITATGQRVTLRCSPRSGDLSVYWYQQSLDQGLQFLIQYYNGEERAKGNILERFSAQQFPDLHSELNLSSLELGDSALYFCASSVGLKGSNNEQFFGPGTRLTVL.

The J gene is TRBJ1-1, the V gene TRBV4-3, with TRBD1 identical over 9 bases. Germline V gene data show CDR1 as LGHNA and CDR2 as YSLEER. The V segment lost 4 bases and the J segment 6 bases; nucleotides outside the gene matches: 9. The CDR3 has 15 amino acids. DNA for the CDR3: TGCGCCAGCAGCCGACCCGGGACAGGGAGCTCTGAAGCTTTCTTT. As protein: CASSRPGTGSSEAFF.

The gene calls are TRBV28 and TRBJ2-7; 13 bases match TRBD2. The CDR3 has 16 amino acids. Germline loops: CDR1 MDHEN, CDR2 SYDVKM. Unmatched junction bases numbered 7, after V lost 5 bases and J lost 3 bases. CDR3 nucleotides: TGTGCCAGCAGTACAACAGGACTAGCGGGAGTCTACGAGCAGTACTTC. Protein: CASSTTGLAGVYEQYF.

V gene TRBV6-6 combines with J gene TRBJ2-3; weak D call: TRBD2 (5 bases). Germline loops: CDR1 MNHNY, CDR2 SVGAGI (reference sequence). The CDR3 consists of 14 residues. V lost 7 bases and J 2 bases, leaving 13 bases between the germline ends. Here the CDR3 DNA reads TGTGCCAGCAAACCCGGGGAAATCACAGATACGCAGTATTTT. It yields the protein CASKPGEITDTQYF.